Listed here are 18 T cell receptor beta chains from one sample, sequenced in a study of blood T cells in healthy people across ages. Combining a sample-barcoded 5' primer with a J-beta primer mix, a second PCR ran for roughly 7 to 11 cycles. Each CDR3 protein gets one entry after TCRdb re-called the 5' RACE reads with MiXCR. This sample has fewer than 2,000,000 distinct CDR3 sequences, with about 31% found just once. Input material: blood. The source of these receptors is a woman aged 25 to 39 in good health.

This clonotype was recorded at least ten times. The chain recombines TRBV20-1 with TRBJ2-3; no clear D. The CDR3 runs 15 residues. Trimming took 0 bases from V and 2 from J, leaving 12 bases between them. The germline V gene has CDR1 DFQATT and CDR2 SNEGSKA (reference sequence). In nucleotides, the CDR3 is TGCAGTGCTAGAGAGTCCTACCACCCCACAGATACGCAGTATTTT. It translates to CSARESYHPTDTQYF.

The genes are TRBV6-1 and TRBJ2-7; D is possibly TRBD1 (6 bases). V lost 4 bases and J 6 bases, leaving 13 bases between the germline ends. Germline lookup yields CDR1 MNHNS and CDR2 SASEGT. The CDR3 spans 13 residues. The CDR3 coding sequence is TGTGCCAGCAGTGTTTTGCAGGGGAGCGAGCAGTACTTC. Its translation is CASSVLQGSEQYF.

This chain uses TRBV28 with TRBJ2-3, with TRBD2 matching over 11 bases. The germline CDR1 and CDR2 sequences are MDHEN and SYDVKM. Trimming removed 8 bases from V and 4 bases from J; junction bases left unmatched: 5. The CDR3 is 14 residues long. CDR3 DNA: TGTGCCAGCCTTAGCGGGAGGGCGGCAGATACGCAGTATTTT. Translating gives CASLSGRAADTQYF.

J is TRBJ2-7 and V is TRBV2; possible D gene TRBD1, 7 bases. V was trimmed by 8 bases and J by 6 bases, leaving 20 bases between them. Looked up from germline, CDR1 is SNHLY and CDR2 is FYNNEI. This CDR3 spans 14 amino acids. This CDR3 reads CASDRLRDSREQYF. The CDR3 coding sequence is TGTGCCAGCGATCGGCTGCGGGACAGCCGCGAGCAGTACTTC.

The J gene is TRBJ2-1, the V gene TRBV9; TRBD2 matches at 10 bases. The germline CDR1 and CDR2 sequences are SGDLS and YYNGEE. J lost 14 bases, V lost 0 bases, and 8 bases had no gene match. The CDR3 loop spans 14 amino acids. The CDR3 DNA is TGTGCCAGCAGCGTAGAGCGGGAGGGCTTCGAGGAGTTCTTC. It is translated as CASSVEREGFEEFF. The full variable domain, rest sourced from reference TRBV9 and TRBJ2-1, is DSGVTQTPKHLITATGQRVTLRCSPRSGDLSVYWYQQSLDQGLQFLIQYYNGEERAKGNILERFSAQQFPDLHSELNLSSLELGDSALYFCASSVEREGFEEFFGPGTRLTVL.

The chain carries TRBV28 and TRBJ2-7; the D gene is possibly TRBD1 (5 bases). The DNA end is more similar to TRBJ2-5, so the J call may be wrong. Per the germline V gene, CDR1 is MDHEN and CDR2 is SYDVKM. This CDR3 spans 14 amino acids. CDR3 in amino acids: CASSLPRGWETQYF. The CDR3 DNA follows: TGTGCCAGCAGTCTCCCTAGGGGTTGGGAGACCCAGTACTTC.

This clonotype was seen once. Germline and junction disagree at one end, which may indicate a read error. The CDR3 loop reads CASSPQGSTGTNVLTF. The CDR3 bases are TGCGCCAGCAGCCCACAAGGGTCTACTGGGACCAACGTCCTGACTTTC. The V gene is TRBV4-1, the J gene TRBJ2-6, with D unresolved. Germline V gene data show CDR1 as MGHRA and CDR2 as YSYEKL. The CDR3 is 16 residues long.

This clonotype came up once. The chain links TRBV3-1 to TRBJ2-3; the D gene is possibly TRBD1 (6 bases). From germline, CDR1 is LGHDT and CDR2 YNNKEL (reference sequence). CDR3 length: 14 amino acids. Trimming cost V 3 bases and J 6 bases, with 13 bases left between them. The CDR3 spells CASSHQSRGDTQYF. The CDR3 nucleotides are TGTGCCAGCAGCCACCAATCAAGGGGGGATACGCAGTATTTT.

With regard to this clonotype: A read error may account for a junction end that differs from germline. This sequence joins TRBV13 and TRBJ2-3, with 9 nucleotides matching TRBD2. CDR1 is PRHDT, CDR2 FYEKMQ, per germline (reference sequence). This CDR3 is 17 amino acids long. CDR3 loop: CASSGQGRGGSTDAQYF. The CDR3 DNA reads TGTGCCAGCAGCGGCCAGGGGCGGGGGGGAAGCACAGATGCGCAGTATTTT.

This clonotype was counted ten times or more. The chain carries TRBV3-1 and TRBJ2-7; D unresolved. V gave up 1 base and J gave up 1 base, with 11 bases separating them. The CDR3 consists of 15 residues. CDR1 is LGHDT, CDR2 YNNKEL, per germline (reference sequence). As DNA, the CDR3 is TGTGCCAGCAGCCAAGGTCTGGCAGCTTCCTACGAGCAGTACTTC. It yields the protein CASSQGLAASYEQYF.

This clonotype was seen only a few times. The CDR3 DNA sequence: TGTGCCAGCAGTTTAGACAGGAGGATCCACGAGCAGTACTTC. Its protein product is CASSLDRRIHEQYF. This sequence joins TRBV27 and TRBJ2-7; TRBD1 might be the D (6 bases). Between the trimmed V and J ends, which lost 2 bases and 5 bases, there was a span of 13 bases. The CDR3 consists of 14 residues. Germline V gene data show CDR1 as MNHEY and CDR2 as SMNVEV (reference sequence).

This clonotype showed up just a few times. This sequence joins TRBV6-2 or TRBV6-3 and TRBJ2-1; 14 positions agree with TRBD2. Trimming took 2 bases from V and 9 from J; bases not matched to a gene: 6. CDR1 and CDR2 from the germline V gene are MNHEY and SVGEGT. This CDR3 comprises 16 residues. CDR3 residues: CASSYGTSGRDGEQFF. The CDR3 DNA reads TGTGCCAGCAGTTACGGGACTAGCGGGAGAGACGGTGAGCAGTTCTTC.

The J gene is TRBJ1-2, the V gene TRBV2, with a tentative D call TRBD1 (6 bases). The CDR3 runs 14 residues. Per the germline V gene, CDR1 is SNHLY and CDR2 is FYNNEI. Between the trimmed V and J ends, which lost 1 base and 5 bases, there was a span of 11 bases. CDR3 DNA: TGTGCCAGCAGTGAAGGAGGGGGGCCTTATGGCTACACCTTC. Translated, it gives CASSEGGGPYGYTF.

As for this clonotype: The junction shows a germline mismatch at one end, possibly a read error. This sequence joins TRBV10-3 and TRBJ2-3; 9 bases match TRBD2. CDR3 length equals 16 residues. The germline CDR1 and CDR2 sequences are ENHRY and SYGVKD. The CDR3 DNA reads TGTGCCATCAGTCTCCGCTCTAGCGGGGATACAGATACGCGGTATTTT. This translates into CAISLRSSGDTDTRYF.

The V gene is TRBV19, the J gene TRBJ2-1; 11 bases fit TRBD2. This CDR3 has 15 residues. The V gene's germline CDR1 is LNHDA and CDR2 SQIVND (reference sequence). The V segment lost 7 bases and the J segment 7 bases; nucleotides outside the gene matches: 9. The DNA for the CDR3 is TGTGCCAGTAACCCCCTAGCGGGAGGAATTAATGAGCAGTTCTTC. As protein: CASNPLAGGINEQFF.

In its sample, this clonotype was seen many times. The V gene is TRBV29-1, the J gene TRBJ2-3, with D perhaps matching TRBD2 (6 bases). CDR1 is SQVTM, CDR2 ANQGSEA, per germline. The CDR3 covers 16 residues. Trimming left V 0 bases short and J 5 bases short, with 18 bases between. This CDR3 is CSVEEAPEGRGDTQYF. The CDR3 coding sequence is TGCAGCGTTGAAGAGGCCCCGGAGGGACGCGGAGATACGCAGTATTTT.

The V gene is TRBV7-9, the J gene TRBJ1-4; 7 bases align to TRBD1. Germline CDR1 is SEHNR and CDR2 is FQNEAQ (reference sequence). The V gene end was trimmed by 6 bases and the J gene end by 0 bases; junction bases not matched to a gene: 7. This CDR3 is built from 16 residues. The CDR3 region is CASRPGQPATNEKLFF. The CDR3 nucleotides read TGTGCCAGCAGGCCGGGACAGCCAGCAACTAATGAAAAACTGTTTTTT. The variable domain in full, completed from reference TRBV7-9 and TRBJ1-4, reads DTGVSQNPRHKITKRGQNVTFRCDPISEHNRLYWYRQTLGQGPEFLTYFQNEAQLEKSRLLSDRFSAERPKGSFSTLEIQRTEQGDSAMYLCASRPGQPATNEKLFFGSGTQLSVL.

The rearrangement joins TRBV20-1 to TRBJ2-5; 9 nucleotides agree with TRBD2. Trimming cost V 4 bases and J 9 bases; bases outside gene matches: 18. CDR1 and CDR2 from the germline V gene are DFQATT and SNEGSKA (reference sequence). This CDR3 has 16 residues. This CDR3 reads CSATKSWRGGTGAQYF. The CDR3 DNA sequence: TGCAGTGCTACGAAATCCTGGCGGGGGGGAACAGGAGCCCAGTACTTC.